The 17 T cell receptor beta chains in this list originate from one sample, sequenced in a study of CD8+ T cells in alopecia areata. In alopecia areata patients, both lesional scalp punch biopsies and peripheral blood were collected. RNA was isolated and reverse transcribed to cDNA, the sequencing template. Produced via immunoSEQ multiplex PCR; TCRdb's table is partial and in-frame only. The sample lists under 7,500 clones, approximately 70% seen once, with 20% to 25% in the top ten. Material: skin, obtained at week 0. These receptors were obtained from a human donor with alopecia areata.

This clone was counted between two and nine times. The V call is TRBV4-2, the J call TRBJ2-5; 15 nucleotides match TRBD2. Germline V gene data show CDR1 as LGHNA and CDR2 as YNFKEQ. This CDR3 has 17 amino acids. The V gene end was trimmed by 5 bases and the J gene end by 3 bases; junction bases not matched to a gene: 7. The CDR3, as DNA: TGTGCCAGCAGCAACGGACTAGCGGGGGGGACTGAAGAGACCCAGTACTTC. Its translation: CASSNGLAGGTEETQYF.

The chain has TRBV7-9 and TRBJ2-5, with 8 positions matching TRBD1. The CDR3 covers 18 residues. The trim removed 10 bases at V and 1 base at J, leaving 20 bases unmatched. CDR1 SEHNR and CDR2 FQNEAQ come from the germline V gene (reference sequence). The CDR3 nucleotides are TGTGCCACTAGACAGGGGAGAAGAGCGTCCATTTTCCAAGAGACCCAGTACTTC. This translates into CATRQGRRASIFQETQYF. The full variable domain, completed using reference TRBV7-9 and TRBJ2-5, is DTGVSQNPRHKITKRGQNVTFRCDPISEHNRLYWYRQTLGQGPEFLTYFQNEAQLEKSRLLSDRFSAERPKGSFSTLEIQRTEQGDSAMYLCATRQGRRASIFQETQYFGPGTRLLVL.

The chain has TRBV6-6 and TRBJ2-5; 10 bases agree with TRBD2. The germline CDR1 and CDR2 sequences are MNHNY and SVGAGI (reference sequence). V lost 3 bases and J lost 4; bases outside the gene matches: 8. This CDR3 contains 16 residues. The CDR3 DNA reads as TGTGCCAGCAGTTATTCTACTAGCGGGGCGATAGAGACCCAGTACTTC. Protein: CASSYSTSGAIETQYF.

The V and J genes are TRBV18 and TRBJ1-1, with D tentatively TRBD1 (5 bases). The length of the CDR3 is 15 residues. Trimming removed 3 bases from V and 4 bases from J, with 15 bases in between. Germline-derived CDR1 and CDR2 are KGHSH and LQKENI. The DNA for the CDR3 is TGTGCCAGCTCACCGGTGGTCAGGGAGGGCACTGAAGCTTTCTTT. Its translation: CASSPVVREGTEAFF. The entire variable domain, with the rest obtained from reference TRBV18 and TRBJ1-1, is as follows: NAGVMQNPRHLVRRRGQEARLRCSPMKGHSHVYWYRQLPEEGLKFMVYLQKENIIDESGMPKERFSAEFPKEGPSILRIQQVVRGDSAAYFCASSPVVREGTEAFFGQGTRLTVV.

The chain employs TRBV4-2 and TRBJ2-1; 11 bases line up with TRBD2. V shed 0 bases, J shed 4 bases, and the junction held 2 bases outside the gene matches. CDR1 LGHNA and CDR2 YNFKEQ come from the germline V gene. The length of the CDR3 is 16 residues. The CDR3 loop reads CASSQDASGGYNEQFF. The CDR3 region has the DNA TGTGCCAGCAGCCAAGACGCTAGCGGGGGGTACAATGAGCAGTTCTTC.

This clone was observed once. The V and J genes are TRBV9 and TRBJ2-3; TRBD2 aligns across 8 bases. Germline V gene data show CDR1 as SGDLS and CDR2 as YYNGEE. V lost 0 bases and J lost 4; bases outside the gene matches: 7. This CDR3 is 16 amino acids long. The CDR3 coding sequence is TGTGCCAGCAGCGTAGGTGAGCGGGGGTACTCAGATACGCAGTATTTT. Its translation is CASSVGERGYSDTQYF.

This clone was recorded only once. The V call is TRBV5-1, the J call TRBJ2-2; 8 nucleotides align to TRBD2. Germline-derived CDR1 and CDR2 are SGHRS and YFSETQ. Unmatched junction bases numbered 12, after V lost 1 base and J lost 1 base. This CDR3 region has 19 residues. This chain's CDR3 is CASSLRRGVLSGNTGELFF. The DNA for the CDR3 is TGCGCCAGCAGCTTGAGGCGGGGGGTCCTTTCTGGGAACACCGGGGAGCTGTTTTTT.

This chain uses TRBV7-2 with TRBJ2-2, with 10 bases aligning to TRBD2. The V and J ends lost 5 bases and 5 bases, in that order; junction bases with no gene match: 5. The CDR3 is made up of 15 amino acids. Germline CDR1 SGHTA, CDR2 FQGNSA. CDR3 bases: TGTGCCAGCAGCCCTCAGCGGGGGGGGACCGGGGAGCTGTTTTTT. The encoded protein is CASSPQRGGTGELFF. The whole variable domain, filled in from reference TRBV7-2 and TRBJ2-2, reads GAGVSQSPSNKVTEKGKDVELRCDPISGHTALYWYRQSLGQGLEFLIYFQGNSAPDKSGLPSDRFSAERTGGSVSTLTIQRTQQEDSAVYLCASSPQRGGTGELFFGEGSRLTVL.

This clone was counted only a few times. The V call is TRBV5-6, the J call TRBJ1-1, with D unresolved. The CDR3 extends over 13 amino acids. V dropped 8 bases and J dropped 0 bases, with 11 bases sitting between them. Germline-derived CDR1 and CDR2 are SGHDT and YYEEEE. CDR3 sequence: CASSGRLNTEAFF. CDR3 coding DNA: TGTGCCAGTTCCGGACGGCTGAACACTGAAGCTTTCTTT.

This CDR3 reads CASSKPGAGDGYTF. CDR3 DNA sequence: TGTGCCAGTAGTAAACCCGGGGCAGGAGATGGCTACACCTTC. The V call is TRBV19, the J call TRBJ1-2; the D gene is possibly TRBD1 (5 bases). V was clipped by 4 bases and J by 6 bases, with 15 bases between them. The CDR3 totals 14 residues. Germline assignment: CDR1 LNHDA and CDR2 SQIVND (reference sequence).

This chain joins TRBV2 and TRBJ1-1; no clear D gene. This CDR3 contains 13 residues. The germline V and J ends were trimmed by 11 bases and 1 base, with 14 bases remaining between them. The germline gives CDR1 SNHLY, CDR2 FYNNEI. The CDR3: CAGLEETNTEAFF. CDR3 sequence (DNA): TGTGCCGGTCTGGAGGAGACGAACACTGAAGCTTTCTTT.

V and J are TRBV11-2 and TRBJ2-1; D is possibly TRBD1 (6 bases). The CDR3 totals 15 residues. Germline V gene sequence: CDR1 SGHAT, CDR2 FQNNGV. With 4 bases removed from V and 5 bases from J, the gap between germline ends came to 15 bases. The DNA of the CDR3 is TGTGCCAGCAGCTGGGGGCAGAGGGTAAACAATGAGCAGTTCTTC. Protein: CASSWGQRVNNEQFF.

The chain couples TRBV7-8 to TRBJ2-1; 10 bases agree with TRBD2. From germline, CDR1 is SGHVS and CDR2 FQNEAQ. The CDR3 runs 15 residues. With V trimmed by 6 bases and J by 4 bases, 6 bases remained unmatched. CDR3 protein: CASRAGTSVYNEQFF. The CDR3 DNA reads as TGTGCCAGCAGAGCCGGGACTAGCGTTTACAATGAGCAGTTCTTC.

The chain links TRBV30 to TRBJ2-7; D uncertain. The ends were cut back, 2 bases at V and 7 bases at J, with 12 bases in the middle. The CDR3 is 12 residues long. Germline CDR1 GTSNPN, CDR2 SVGIG (reference sequence). The CDR3 reads CAWSWVGSEQYF. In nucleotides, the CDR3 is TGTGCCTGGAGTTGGGTGGGAAGTGAGCAGTACTTC.

This chain uses TRBV6-5 with TRBJ1-2; D unclear. Trimming shortened V by 8 bases and J by 1 base, and 8 bases separated the two germline ends. From germline, CDR1 is MNHEY and CDR2 SVGAGI. This CDR3 comprises 12 residues. CDR3 loop: CASGRYNYGYTF. The CDR3 DNA reads TGTGCCAGCGGACGATATAACTATGGCTACACCTTC.

The chain links TRBV6-5 to TRBJ1-2, with D uncertain. Germline V gene sequence: CDR1 MNHEY, CDR2 SVGAGI. Trimming removed 4 bases from V and 4 bases from J, with 16 bases in between. CDR3 length: 15 amino acids. Here the CDR3 reads CASSSAILPSYGYTF. The CDR3, as DNA: TGTGCCAGCAGTTCCGCCATACTCCCGTCCTATGGCTACACCTTC.

This clone was seen just once. V is TRBV7-3 and J is TRBJ2-3; 14 nucleotides agree with TRBD2. The germline gives CDR1 SGHTA, CDR2 FQGTGA. J was trimmed by 0 bases and V by 4 bases; bases with no gene match: 18. The CDR3 spans 22 residues. As DNA, the CDR3 is TGTGCCAGCAGCTCACGACGCCTGGGACTAGCGGGGGCCCGGTTTAGCACAGATACGCAGTATTTT. This sequence encodes CASSSRRLGLAGARFSTDTQYF.